One sample yielded the 23 T cell receptor beta chains listed below, sequenced in a study of neurological immune-mediated disorders. In TCRdb, the 5' RACE reads were re-called with MiXCR into one record per CDR3 protein. The sample carries 85,000 to 100,000 distinct CDR3 sequences, roughly 3.5% recorded once. Material: PBMCs. These TCRs come from a woman between 18 and 29 years old with multiple sclerosis.

This clonotype was seen many times. The chain joins TRBV20-1 to TRBJ2-3, with TRBD2 matching over 11 bases. V was pared by 3 bases and J by 1 base, with 3 bases of the junction left unmatched. Germline CDR1 reads DFQATT; CDR2 reads SNEGSKA (reference sequence). The CDR3 is 15 residues long. DNA for the CDR3: TGCAGTGCTAGTAAGACTAGCGGGGGCACAGATACGCAGTATTTT. This encodes CSASKTSGGTDTQYF.

This clonotype has a count of ten or more. The chain links TRBV15 to TRBJ1-2; the D is unclear. Trimming cost V 0 bases and J 6 bases, with 5 bases left between them. The CDR3 extends over 12 amino acids. Germline CDR1 LNHNV, CDR2 YYDKDF (reference sequence). In DNA, the CDR3 is TGTGCCACCAGCAGAGATTGGGATGGCTACACCTTC. Its protein product is CATSRDWDGYTF.

This clonotype was observed at least ten times. The chain uses TRBV5-1 and TRBJ2-5; D perhaps matches TRBD2 (5 bases). Trimming removed 7 bases at V and 5 bases at J, with 21 bases between. Germline CDR1 is SGHRS and CDR2 is YFSETQ. CDR3 length: 15 residues. CDR3 region: CASRPGVPSGETQYF. The DNA for the CDR3 is TGCGCCAGCCGCCCCGGGGTACCGTCTGGGGAGACCCAGTACTTC.

This clonotype showed up many times. This chain connects TRBV6-5 to TRBJ2-7; 10 bases align to TRBD1. CDR1 is MNHEY, CDR2 SVGAGI, per germline. Unmatched junction bases numbered 6, after V lost 5 bases and J lost 5 bases. The CDR3 is 14 amino acids. The CDR3 protein is CASSPGTGVHEQYF. CDR3 DNA sequence: TGTGCCAGCAGTCCCGGGACAGGGGTCCACGAGCAGTACTTC.

This clonotype was seen repeatedly, ten times or more. The genes are TRBV27 and TRBJ2-2, with 7 bases fitting TRBD1. Germline CDR1 and CDR2: MNHEY and SMNVEV (reference sequence). V was clipped by 4 bases and J by 7 bases; unmatched bases: 3. The CDR3 has 13 amino acids. The CDR3 DNA sequence: TGTGCCAGCAGTTCCAGGGGGAGCGGGGAGCTGTTTTTT. It encodes CASSSRGSGELFF.

This clonotype was counted many times. CDR3 sequence: CASSSRQGARDEQYF. The CDR3, as DNA: TGTGCCAGCAGTTCACGACAGGGGGCTAGAGACGAGCAGTACTTC. The chain links TRBV6-2 or TRBV6-3 to TRBJ2-7; 10 bases fit TRBD1. Per germline, CDR1 MNHEY and CDR2 SVGEGT. There are 15 residues in the CDR3. V was pared by 4 bases and J by 5 bases, with 8 bases of the junction left unmatched.

In this sample, this clonotype turned up many times. The CDR3 loop is CASSPRDQSPDTQYF. DNA of the CDR3: TGTGCCAGCAGCCCCCGGGACCAGAGCCCCGATACGCAGTATTTT. V usage is TRBV3-1 and J usage is TRBJ2-3, with D perhaps matching TRBD1 or TRBD2 (5 bases each). V gave up 4 bases and J gave up 6 bases, with 17 bases separating them. The germline V gene encodes CDR1 LGHDT and CDR2 YNNKEL (reference sequence). The CDR3 is 15 residues long.

This clonotype appeared many times. The V gene is TRBV27, the J gene TRBJ1-5; 9 bases are shared with TRBD1. The V segment lost 5 bases and the J segment 2 bases; nucleotides outside the gene matches: 10. The CDR3 runs to 17 residues. Germline CDR1 and CDR2: MNHEY and SMNVEV (reference sequence). The CDR3, as DNA: TGTGCCAGCAGTGCTATGCTGACAGGGGGTCGCAATCAGCCCCAGCATTTT. Protein product: CASSAMLTGGRNQPQHF.

This clonotype was found many times. In DNA form, the CDR3 reads TGTGCCAGCAGGAGAGACAGGGCAAGAGAGACCCAGTACTTC. It translates to CASRRDRARETQYF. This sequence joins TRBV12-3 or TRBV12-4 and TRBJ2-5; 7 positions agree with TRBD1. The V segment lost 6 bases and the J segment 4 bases; nucleotides outside the gene matches: 8. This CDR3 region has 14 residues.

This clonotype was picked up many times. This rearrangement joins TRBV12-3 or TRBV12-4 to TRBJ1-6; D unclear. This CDR3 is built from 12 residues. The germline V and J ends were trimmed by 3 bases and 15 bases, with 12 bases remaining between them. DNA of the CDR3: TGTGCCAGCAGTTTTTCTGATAAACGCCTCCACTTT. Translation: CASSFSDKRLHF.

This clonotype has ten or more counts. This chain uses TRBV6-5 with TRBJ1-1, with 7 bases aligning to TRBD1. Trimming removed 6 bases from V and 0 bases from J; junction bases left unmatched: 10. Germline lookup yields CDR1 MNHEY and CDR2 SVGAGI. The CDR3 contains 16 residues. The DNA of the CDR3 is TGTGCCAGCAGGATGGACAGGTATACCATGAACACTGAAGCTTTCTTT. Encoded protein: CASRMDRYTMNTEAFF.

This clonotype has ten or more counts. This chain uses TRBV18 with TRBJ2-5; TRBD2 matches 11 bases. Germline V CDR1 and CDR2: KGHSH, LQKENI. Trimming cost V 1 base and J 2 bases; bases outside gene matches: 0. The CDR3 is 15 residues long. Here the CDR3 reads CASSPLAGGQETQYF. CDR3 DNA: TGTGCCAGCTCACCACTAGCGGGAGGGCAAGAGACCCAGTACTTC.

This clonotype came up many times. This rearrangement joins TRBV20-1 to TRBJ1-1; D call uncertain. Per the germline V gene, CDR1 is DFQATT and CDR2 is SNEGSKA (reference sequence). This CDR3 region has 12 residues. Trimming removed 0 bases at V and 2 bases at J, with 4 bases between. CDR3 loop: CSARDANTEAFF. DNA of the CDR3: TGCAGTGCTAGAGATGCAAACACTGAAGCTTTCTTT.

This clonotype has at least ten counts. CDR3 bases: TGCGCCAGCAGCTTGAGCGGGAGTGGTGGAAACACCATATATTTT. Its translation: CASSLSGSGGNTIYF. The rearrangement joins TRBV5-1 to TRBJ1-3; D gene ambiguous. V shed 1 base and J shed 3 bases, with 11 bases lying between them. The CDR3 is made up of 15 amino acids. The germline V gene has CDR1 SGHRS and CDR2 YFSETQ. The full variable domain, with the rest looked up from reference TRBV5-1 and TRBJ1-3, is KAGVTQTPRYLIKTRGQQVTLSCSPISGHRSVSWYQQTPGQGLQFLFEYFSETQRNKGNFPGRFSGRQFSNSRSEMNVSTLELGDSALYLCASSLSGSGGNTIYFGEGSWLTVV.

About this clonotype: A single base separates this from a much larger clone, so it may be a read error. The chain is built from TRBV5-1 and TRBJ2-4; possible D gene TRBD1, 6 bases. The CDR3 spans 15 residues. The germline CDR1 and CDR2 sequences are SGHRS and YFSETQ. Between the trimmed V and J ends, which lost 2 bases and 2 bases, there was a span of 11 bases. The DNA for the CDR3 is TGCGCCAGCAGCTTTGGGGACAAGACCAAAAACATTCAGTACTTC. Encoded protein: CASSFGDKTKNIQYF. The complete variable domain, with remaining parts taken from reference TRBV5-1 and TRBJ2-4, reads KAGVTQTPRYLIKTRGQQVTLSCSPISGHRSVSWYQQTPGQGLQFLFEYFSETQRNKGNFPGRFSGRQFSNSRSEMNVSTLELGDSALYLCASSFGDKTKNIQYFGAGTRLSVL.

This clonotype was recorded many times. V is TRBV27 and J is TRBJ1-1, with 10 nucleotides matching TRBD1. The junction had 21 bases not matched to a gene; V was cut back by 7 bases and J by 4 bases. Germline lookup yields CDR1 MNHEY and CDR2 SMNVEV (reference sequence). This CDR3 spans 19 amino acids. CDR3 coding DNA: TGTGCCAGCACCCAAGACAGGGGGCTAGTCGGTCCACTTCTCACTGAAGCTTTCTTT. Its translation: CASTQDRGLVGPLLTEAFF.

This clonotype was seen many times. The chain has TRBV5-1 and TRBJ2-3; D unclear. The CDR3 has 15 residues. Germline V gives CDR1 SGHRS, CDR2 YFSETQ. Trimming removed 0 bases from V and 0 bases from J, with 8 bases in between. CDR3 bases: TGCGCCAGCAGCTTGGCGGTGGCGAGCACAGATACGCAGTATTTT. This gives the protein CASSLAVASTDTQYF.

This clonotype was counted ten times or more. The chain is built from TRBV7-6 and TRBJ1-4; D unresolved. Germline loops: CDR1 SGHVS, CDR2 FNYEAQ. The CDR3 runs to 14 residues. V lost 2 bases, J lost 8 bases, and 12 bases lay in between. CDR3 in DNA: TGTGCCAGCAGCTTATCCCCGGGAGGCGAAAAACTGTTTTTT. It encodes CASSLSPGGEKLFF. Using reference TRBV7-6 and TRBJ1-4 for the parts outside the CDR3, the full variable domain is GAGVSQSPRYKVTKRGQDVALRCDPISGHVSLYWYRQALGQGPEFLTYFNYEAQQDKSGLPNDRFSAERPEGSISTLTIQRTEQRDSAMYRCASSLSPGGEKLFFGSGTQLSVL.

This clonotype has only a few counts. The chain couples TRBV28 to TRBJ2-7; 9 bases are a match to TRBD1. The V gene's germline CDR1 is MDHEN and CDR2 SYDVKM. The CDR3 contains 13 residues. With 5 bases clipped from V and 3 bases from J, the junction kept 2 bases outside the gene matches. CDR3 amino acids: CASSPTGGYEQYF. CDR3 DNA sequence: TGTGCCAGCAGTCCGACAGGGGGCTACGAGCAGTACTTC.

At least ten counts were recorded for this clonotype. The chain recombines TRBV5-1 with TRBJ1-2; possibly TRBD1 for D (5 bases). The germline V gene encodes CDR1 SGHRS and CDR2 YFSETQ. The CDR3 extends over 14 amino acids. With 0 bases removed from V and 3 bases from J, the gap between germline ends came to 9 bases. The CDR3 DNA is TGCGCCAGCAGCTTGGTCGGGGGAGACTATGGCTACACCTTC. Its protein is CASSLVGGDYGYTF.

At least ten counts were recorded for this clonotype. V and J are TRBV10-3 and TRBJ2-3; perhaps TRBD2 as D (5 bases). CDR3 length: 12 amino acids. Trimming left V 9 bases short and J 1 base short, with 8 bases between. CDR1 and CDR2 (germline): ENHRY, SYGVKD. DNA for the CDR3: TGTGCCATGGCCGGGGGCACAGATACGCAGTATTTT. Translating it yields CAMAGGTDTQYF.

This clonotype was counted at least ten times. This chain uses TRBV27 with TRBJ2-7, with TRBD2 identical over 8 bases. The CDR3 is made up of 16 amino acids. Losses at the gene ends were 6 bases for V and 3 bases for J; bases not matched to a gene: 13. Germline values: CDR1 MNHEY, CDR2 SMNVEV (reference sequence). CDR3 sequence (DNA): TGTGCCAGCAGCATCCAACCGGGACTAGGGCACTACGAGCAGTACTTC. It is translated as CASSIQPGLGHYEQYF.

This rearrangement joins TRBV5-1 to TRBJ2-7; TRBD2 aligns across 9 bases. The CDR3 has 16 residues. V lost 0 bases and J lost 3; bases outside the gene matches: 7. Per the germline V gene, CDR1 is SGHRS and CDR2 is YFSETQ. CDR3 sequence: CASSLGSSGGRYEQYF. CDR3 DNA sequence: TGCGCCAGCAGCTTGGGGAGTAGCGGGGGCCGCTACGAGCAGTACTTC. The complete variable domain, with remaining parts taken from reference TRBV5-1 and TRBJ2-7, reads KAGVTQTPRYLIKTRGQQVTLSCSPISGHRSVSWYQQTPGQGLQFLFEYFSETQRNKGNFPGRFSGRQFSNSRSEMNVSTLELGDSALYLCASSLGSSGGRYEQYFGPGTRLTVT.